Following are 9 T cell receptor beta chains from one sample sequenced in a study of cytomegalovirus exposure and HLA in healthy donors. The PCR contained 60 Vbeta and 13 Jbeta primers. TCRdb keeps only in-frame clones here, not all; method: immunoSEQ multiplex PCR. Of 180,000 or so clones listed, about four fifths are singletons. The sequenced material came from PBMCs. These receptors were collected from a woman aged 25-40 years in good health and CMV-seronegative.

The J gene is TRBJ2-5, the V gene TRBV7-9, with D tentatively TRBD1 (6 bases). Germline lookup yields CDR1 SEHNR and CDR2 FQNEAQ (reference sequence). V lost 6 bases and J lost 5, with 19 bases in between. The CDR3 loop spans 15 amino acids. The CDR3 coding sequence is TGTGCCAGCAGTGCGACACTCACCAGGGGCGAGACCCAGTACTTC. The encoded protein is CASSATLTRGETQYF.

The genes are TRBV9 and TRBJ1-1; perhaps TRBD1 as D (6 bases). The CDR3 has 15 residues. Germline loops: CDR1 SGDLS, CDR2 YYNGEE. V gave up 0 bases and J gave up 1 base, with 10 bases separating them. CDR3 bases: TGTGCCAGCAGCGTAGGGGGGGGCCCGAACACTGAAGCTTTCTTT. This codes for CASSVGGGPNTEAFF. The full variable domain, completed using reference TRBV9 and TRBJ1-1, is DSGVTQTPKHLITATGQRVTLRCSPRSGDLSVYWYQQSLDQGLQFLIQYYNGEERAKGNILERFSAQQFPDLHSELNLSSLELGDSALYFCASSVGGGPNTEAFFGQGTRLTVV.

Only one count was recorded for this clone. The chain combines TRBV5-5 with TRBJ1-1; 9 bases map to TRBD1. The trim removed 4 bases at V and 3 bases at J, leaving 7 bases unmatched. From germline, CDR1 is SGHKS and CDR2 YYEKEE (reference sequence). CDR3 length equals 15 residues. The DNA for the CDR3 is TGTGCCAGCAGCCCGGGGACAGGGTGGGACACTGAAGCTTTCTTT. It is translated as CASSPGTGWDTEAFF.

V is TRBV14 and J is TRBJ2-3; 10 bases map to TRBD2. Germline CDR1 reads SGHDN; CDR2 reads FVKESK. The CDR3 has 16 amino acids. V dropped 5 bases and J dropped 5; count of bases not matched to a gene: 10. CDR3 nucleotides: TGTGCCAGCAGCTACCAGCGGGGGGGCCGAATAGATACGCAGTATTTT. The encoded protein is CASSYQRGGRIDTQYF.

The chain combines TRBV7-2 with TRBJ2-5, with 12 bases identical to TRBD2. J gave up 2 bases and V 5 bases, and 6 bases lay outside the gene matches. CDR1 and CDR2 (germline): SGHTA, FQGNSA. This CDR3 contains 16 residues. CDR3 residues: CASSRLAGDTQETQYF. The CDR3 DNA follows: TGTGCCAGCAGCCGACTAGCGGGAGATACTCAAGAGACCCAGTACTTC. The full variable domain, completed using reference TRBV7-2 and TRBJ2-5, is GAGVSQSPSNKVTEKGKDVELRCDPISGHTALYWYRQSLGQGLEFLIYFQGNSAPDKSGLPSDRFSAERTGGSVSTLTIQRTQQEDSAVYLCASSRLAGDTQETQYFGPGTRLLVL.

This clone has a single count. The chain joins TRBV30 to TRBJ2-7; 8 nucleotides align to TRBD2. Germline V gene data show CDR1 as GTSNPN and CDR2 as SVGIG (reference sequence). There are 13 residues in the CDR3. After removal of 3 bases from V and 9 bases from J, the junction contained 10 bases not matched to a gene. CDR3 in DNA: TGTGCCTGGAGGCCATCCGGGGGGGCCGGGCAGTACTTC. Its translation is CAWRPSGGAGQYF.

This clone was detected only a few times. The chain links TRBV30 to TRBJ2-5; 13 nucleotides agree with TRBD2. Per germline, CDR1 GTSNPN and CDR2 SVGIG (reference sequence). Unmatched junction bases numbered 4, after V lost 1 base and J lost 5 bases. The CDR3 is 15 residues long. The CDR3 spells CAWSALAGGHETQYF. Here the CDR3 DNA reads TGTGCCTGGAGTGCACTAGCGGGGGGGCACGAGACCCAGTACTTC.

The chain has TRBV9 and TRBJ2-5; 7 nucleotides match TRBD2. This CDR3 comprises 13 residues. The junction had 2 bases not matched to a gene; V was cut back by 4 bases and J by 2 bases. Germline V lookup: CDR1 SGDLS, CDR2 YYNGEE. This CDR3 reads CASSPSGQETQYF. The CDR3 DNA is TGTGCCAGCAGCCCTAGCGGACAAGAGACCCAGTACTTC.

The J gene is TRBJ2-5, the V gene TRBV5-6; TRBD1 agrees at 8 bases. V lost 7 bases, J lost 2 bases, and 10 bases stayed unmatched. The CDR3 runs to 15 residues. Germline CDR1 reads SGHDT; CDR2 reads YYEEEE. CDR3 DNA: TGTGCCAGCGCGGAAACACAGGGGGGACAAGAGACCCAGTACTTC. This codes for CASAETQGGQETQYF.